This T cell receptor beta chain was recorded in a study of T cell responses to AZD1222 COVID-19 vaccine. Study conclusions and caveats: Reports indicate that nearly half of spike-specific TCRs are directed at unmutated variant regions. Increased Spike-specific TCR breadth and depth were observed after two AZD1222 doses. Donors were largely white British and mainly female; clonal diversity was possibly underestimated. Just a handful of people given AZD1222 tested seropositive at baseline.

In regard to this clone: Its antigen is unknown.

Profiling relied on immunoSEQ multiplex PCR, and the TCRdb table lists in-frame clones only, not all of them. The table lists around 110,000 clones, approximately 85% of them singletons. Trimming removed 4 bases from V and 1 base from J, with 15 bases in between. This CDR3 is 16 amino acids long. The V gene is TRBV5-3, the J gene TRBJ1-3, with D tentatively TRBD1 (6 bases). TRBV5-3 is an ORF for which the function is uncertain. This clonotype was obtained from an adult in good health. This material consisted of peripheral blood, taken on day 0 of MenACWY control vaccination. CDR3 residues: CARSRHREISGNTIYF. The DNA of the CDR3 is TGTGCCAGAAGCCGTCACAGGGAAATATCTGGAAACACCATATATTTT.